The next 10 T cell receptor beta chains were all read from a single sample in a study of blood T cell repertoires in COVID-19. Generated by immunoSEQ multiplex PCR, the TCRdb table keeps only in-frame clones and is missing some. The sample lists 150,000 or so clones; 77% were seen once. The sample taken for sequencing was peripheral blood. All receptors come from a woman in her 50s with active or convalescent COVID-19.

The chain is built from TRBV5-1 and TRBJ1-1; D unclear. The germline V gene has CDR1 SGHRS and CDR2 YFSETQ. The V end was cut by 0 bases, the J end by 0 bases, with 6 bases between. The CDR3 has 14 residues. The CDR3 reads CASSLGGMNTEAFF. The CDR3 DNA reads TGCGCCAGCAGCTTGGGAGGCATGAACACTGAAGCTTTCTTT.

The chain employs TRBV28 and TRBJ2-2; D may be TRBD2 (6 bases). CDR1 is MDHEN and CDR2 is SYDVKM in the germline V gene. The CDR3 loop spans 14 amino acids. Deletions cut 4 bases from V and 9 bases from J, with 15 bases between. The CDR3 DNA follows: TGTGCCAGCAGTTCCCCCGGGCTAGCGAGGGAGCTGTTTTTT. This encodes CASSSPGLARELFF.

The chain is built from TRBV20-1 and TRBJ2-7; D remains ambiguous. CDR1 is DFQATT and CDR2 is SNEGSKA in the germline V gene (reference sequence). The CDR3 consists of 14 residues. The V gene lost 3 bases and the J gene lost 2 bases, with 14 bases spanning the gap. This CDR3 is CSASAPRGAYEQYF. The CDR3, as DNA: TGCAGTGCTAGTGCGCCCCGAGGAGCCTACGAGCAGTACTTC.

This chain joins TRBV10-2 and TRBJ1-2, with a weak D call TRBD1 (5 bases). Trimming removed 6 bases at V and 5 bases at J, with 10 bases between. This CDR3 is 12 amino acids long. The V gene's germline CDR1 is WSHSY and CDR2 SAAADI. The CDR3 protein is CASSRDLYGYTF. Written as DNA, the CDR3 is TGCGCCAGCAGCCGGGACTTATATGGCTACACCTTC.

The chain has TRBV27 and TRBJ2-2; 8 bases match TRBD2. The CDR3 loop spans 16 amino acids. The germline V gene has CDR1 MNHEY and CDR2 SMNVEV (reference sequence). V trimming: 0 bases; J trimming: 1 base; junction bases outside the gene matches: 1. The CDR3 reads CASSLSAGGNTGELFF. DNA of the CDR3: TGTGCCAGCAGTTTATCGGCGGGAGGGAACACCGGGGAGCTGTTTTTT.

The gene calls are TRBV30 and TRBJ1-1; 9 bases match TRBD1. The CDR3 has 15 residues. The V and J ends lost 6 bases and 0 bases, in that order; junction bases with no gene match: 8. Germline assignment: CDR1 GTSNPN and CDR2 SVGIG (reference sequence). The CDR3 DNA reads TGTGCCTGTAGACCGGGACAGGGAATGAACACTGAAGCTTTCTTT. This gives the protein CACRPGQGMNTEAFF.

The gene calls are TRBV6-5 and TRBJ2-5, with 9 bases fitting TRBD1. This CDR3 contains 15 residues. Trimming removed 6 bases from V and 5 bases from J; junction bases left unmatched: 10. The V gene's germline CDR1 is MNHEY and CDR2 SVGAGI. The CDR3: CASSPSGQGSETQYF. In DNA, the CDR3 is TGTGCCAGCAGCCCATCAGGACAGGGGAGTGAGACCCAGTACTTC.

The rearrangement links TRBV15 to TRBJ2-5, with unresolved D. This CDR3 has 13 residues. Germline values: CDR1 LNHNV, CDR2 YYDKDF (reference sequence). The ends were cut back, 1 base at V and 2 bases at J, with 5 bases in the middle. For the CDR3, the DNA is TGTGCCACCAGCAGAGGCAGACAAGAGACCCAGTACTTC. Translation: CATSRGRQETQYF.

The chain has TRBV7-2 and TRBJ1-1, with 8 bases matching TRBD1. In germline, CDR1 is SGHTA, CDR2 FQGNSA. V was pared by 4 bases and J by 1 base, with 5 bases of the junction left unmatched. The CDR3 is 15 amino acids. The CDR3 DNA sequence: TGTGCCAGCAGCTCCCCCGGGACAGGGAACACTGAAGCTTTCTTT. Translating gives CASSSPGTGNTEAFF.

In DNA, the CDR3 is TGTGCCAGCAGCCGGACAGGGAATTATGGCTACACCTTC. Protein sequence: CASSRTGNYGYTF. The rearrangement links TRBV7-2 to TRBJ1-2; 8 bases map to TRBD1. The CDR3 is made up of 13 amino acids. The J segment lost 5 bases and the V segment lost 5 bases, leaving 4 bases of the junction unmatched. CDR1 is SGHTA and CDR2 is FQGNSA in the germline V gene.